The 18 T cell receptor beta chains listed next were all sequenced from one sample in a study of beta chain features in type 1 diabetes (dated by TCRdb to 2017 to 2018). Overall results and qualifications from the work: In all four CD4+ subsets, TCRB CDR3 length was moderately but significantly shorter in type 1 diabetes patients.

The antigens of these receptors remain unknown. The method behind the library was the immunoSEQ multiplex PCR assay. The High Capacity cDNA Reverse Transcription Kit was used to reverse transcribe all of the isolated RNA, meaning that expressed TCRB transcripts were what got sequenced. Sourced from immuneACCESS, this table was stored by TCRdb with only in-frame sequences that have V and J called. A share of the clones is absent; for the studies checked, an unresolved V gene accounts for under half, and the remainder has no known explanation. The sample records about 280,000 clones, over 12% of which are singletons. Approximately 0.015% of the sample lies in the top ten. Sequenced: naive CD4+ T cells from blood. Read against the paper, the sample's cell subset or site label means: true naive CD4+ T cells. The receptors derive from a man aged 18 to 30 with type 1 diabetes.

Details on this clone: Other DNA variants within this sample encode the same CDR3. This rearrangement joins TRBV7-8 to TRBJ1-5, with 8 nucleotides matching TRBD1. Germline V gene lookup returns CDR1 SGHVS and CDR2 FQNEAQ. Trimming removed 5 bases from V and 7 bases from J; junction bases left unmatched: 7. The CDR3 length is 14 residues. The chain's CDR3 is CASSPGQGGQPQHF. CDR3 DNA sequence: TGTGCCAGCAGCCCAGGACAGGGAGGGCAGCCCCAGCATTTT.

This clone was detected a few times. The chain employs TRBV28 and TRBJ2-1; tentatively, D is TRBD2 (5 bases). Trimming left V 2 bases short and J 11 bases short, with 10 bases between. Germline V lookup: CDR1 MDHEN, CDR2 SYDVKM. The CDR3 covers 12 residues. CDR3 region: CASSLEGYKQFF. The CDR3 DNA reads TGTGCCAGCAGTTTAGAGGGATATAAGCAGTTCTTC.

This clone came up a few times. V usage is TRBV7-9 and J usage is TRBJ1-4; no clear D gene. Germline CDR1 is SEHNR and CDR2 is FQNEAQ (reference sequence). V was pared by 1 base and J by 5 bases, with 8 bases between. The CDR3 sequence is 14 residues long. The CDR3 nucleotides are TGTGCCAGCAGCTTAGGGCGGGAGAATGAAAAACTGTTTTTT. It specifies CASSLGRENEKLFF.

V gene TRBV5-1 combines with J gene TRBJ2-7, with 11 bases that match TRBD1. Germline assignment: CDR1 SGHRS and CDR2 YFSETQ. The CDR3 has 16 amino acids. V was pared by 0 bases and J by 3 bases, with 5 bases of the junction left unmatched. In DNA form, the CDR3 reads TGCGCCAGCAGCTTGGCCCTCGGGACAGGGGGCTACGAGCAGTACTTC. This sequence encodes CASSLALGTGGYEQYF.

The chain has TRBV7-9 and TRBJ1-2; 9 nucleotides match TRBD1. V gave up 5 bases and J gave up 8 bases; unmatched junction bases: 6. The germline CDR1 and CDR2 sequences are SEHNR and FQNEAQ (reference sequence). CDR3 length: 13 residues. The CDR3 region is CASSRDRVMGYTF. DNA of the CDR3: TGTGCCAGCAGCCGGGACAGGGTTATGGGCTACACCTTC.

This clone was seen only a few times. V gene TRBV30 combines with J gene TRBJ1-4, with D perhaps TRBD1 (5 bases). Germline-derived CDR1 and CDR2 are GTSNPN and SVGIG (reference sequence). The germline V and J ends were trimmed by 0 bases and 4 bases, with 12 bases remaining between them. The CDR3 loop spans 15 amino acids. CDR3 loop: CAWSVHPRDNEKLFF. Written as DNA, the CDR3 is TGTGCCTGGAGTGTACATCCCAGGGATAATGAAAAACTGTTTTTT.

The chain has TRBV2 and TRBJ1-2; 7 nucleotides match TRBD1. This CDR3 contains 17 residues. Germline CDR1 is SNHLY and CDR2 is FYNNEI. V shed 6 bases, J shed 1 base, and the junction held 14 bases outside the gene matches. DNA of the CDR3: TGTGCCAGCAGCCGACAGGGCCTGCCCACCGATAACTATGGCTACACCTTC. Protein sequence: CASSRQGLPTDNYGYTF. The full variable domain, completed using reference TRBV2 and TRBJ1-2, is EPEVTQTPSHQVTQMGQEVILRCVPISNHLYFYWYRQILGQKVEFLVSFYNNEISEKSEIFDDQFSVERPDGSNFTLKIRSTKLEDSAMYFCASSRQGLPTDNYGYTFGSGTRLTVV.

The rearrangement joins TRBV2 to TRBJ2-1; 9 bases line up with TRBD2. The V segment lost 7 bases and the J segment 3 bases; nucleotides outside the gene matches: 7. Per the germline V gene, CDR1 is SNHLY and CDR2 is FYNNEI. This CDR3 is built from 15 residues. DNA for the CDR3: TGTGCCAGCAAAAAAGCGGGGGGTCGCTACAATGAGCAGTTCTTC. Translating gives CASKKAGGRYNEQFF. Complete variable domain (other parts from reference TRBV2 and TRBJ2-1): EPEVTQTPSHQVTQMGQEVILRCVPISNHLYFYWYRQILGQKVEFLVSFYNNEISEKSEIFDDQFSVERPDGSNFTLKIRSTKLEDSAMYFCASKKAGGRYNEQFFGPGTRLTVL.

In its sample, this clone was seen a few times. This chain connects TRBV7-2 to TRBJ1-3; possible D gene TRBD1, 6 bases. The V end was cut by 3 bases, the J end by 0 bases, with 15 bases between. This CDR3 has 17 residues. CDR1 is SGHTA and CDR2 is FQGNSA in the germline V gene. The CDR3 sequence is CASSFTGTTYSGNTIYF. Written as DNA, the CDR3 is TGTGCCAGCAGCTTTACCGGGACAACTTACTCTGGAAACACCATATATTTT.

This CDR3 is CASSPGGPDTQYF. The CDR3 DNA reads as TGTGCCAGCTCACCGGGCGGGCCAGATACGCAGTATTTT. This chain uses TRBV18 with TRBJ2-3; D possibly corresponds to TRBD2 (5 bases). The length of the CDR3 is 13 residues. V was trimmed by 3 bases and J by 4 bases, leaving 8 bases between them. The germline CDR1 and CDR2 sequences are KGHSH and LQKENI.

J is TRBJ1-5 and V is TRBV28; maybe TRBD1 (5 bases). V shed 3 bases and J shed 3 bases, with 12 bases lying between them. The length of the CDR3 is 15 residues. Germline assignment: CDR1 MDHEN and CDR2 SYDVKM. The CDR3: CASSLLGASNQPQHF. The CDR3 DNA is TGTGCCAGCAGTTTGTTAGGGGCTTCCAATCAGCCCCAGCATTTT.

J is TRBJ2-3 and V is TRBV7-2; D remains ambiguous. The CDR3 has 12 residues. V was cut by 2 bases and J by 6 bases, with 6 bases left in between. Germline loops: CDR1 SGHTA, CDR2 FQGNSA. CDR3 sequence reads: CASSLMSDTQYF. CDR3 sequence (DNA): TGTGCCAGCAGCTTAATGAGTGATACGCAGTATTTT.

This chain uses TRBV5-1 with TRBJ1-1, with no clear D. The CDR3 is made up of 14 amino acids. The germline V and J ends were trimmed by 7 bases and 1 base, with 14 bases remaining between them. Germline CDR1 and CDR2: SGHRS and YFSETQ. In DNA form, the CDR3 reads TGCGCCAGCTTCCCCAGTGTCACGAACACTGAAGCTTTCTTT. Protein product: CASFPSVTNTEAFF.

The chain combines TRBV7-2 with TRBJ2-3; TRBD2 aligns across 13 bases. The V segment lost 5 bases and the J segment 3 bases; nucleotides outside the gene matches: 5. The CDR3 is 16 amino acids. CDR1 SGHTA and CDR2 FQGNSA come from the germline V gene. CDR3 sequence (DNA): TGTGCCAGCAGCCTCGGACTAGCGGGAGTTACAGATACGCAGTATTTT. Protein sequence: CASSLGLAGVTDTQYF. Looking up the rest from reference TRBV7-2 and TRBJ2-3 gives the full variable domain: GAGVSQSPSNKVTEKGKDVELRCDPISGHTALYWYRQSLGQGLEFLIYFQGNSAPDKSGLPSDRFSAERTGGSVSTLTIQRTQQEDSAVYLCASSLGLAGVTDTQYFGPGTRLTVL.

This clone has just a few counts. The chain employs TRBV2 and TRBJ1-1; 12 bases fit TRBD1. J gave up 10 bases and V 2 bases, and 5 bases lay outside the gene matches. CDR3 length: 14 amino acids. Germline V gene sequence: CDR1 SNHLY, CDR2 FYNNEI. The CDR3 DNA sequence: TGTGCCAGCAGTGAAAGGGGACAGGGGGCTGTAGCTTTCTTT. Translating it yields CASSERGQGAVAFF.

The CDR3 spells CASSQDPTQGSGNTIYF. The CDR3, as DNA: TGCGCCAGCAGCCAAGATCCAACACAGGGCTCAGGAAACACCATATATTTT. V is TRBV4-3 and J is TRBJ1-3; the D gene is possibly TRBD1 (6 bases). Germline V gene data show CDR1 as LGHNA and CDR2 as YSLEER. This CDR3 region has 17 residues. V was clipped by 0 bases and J by 4 bases, with 16 bases between them.

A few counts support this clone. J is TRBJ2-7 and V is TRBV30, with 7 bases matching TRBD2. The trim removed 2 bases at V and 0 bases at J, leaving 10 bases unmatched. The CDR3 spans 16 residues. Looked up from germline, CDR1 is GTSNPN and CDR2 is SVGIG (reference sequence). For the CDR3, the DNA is TGTGCCTGGAGTTCCTCCCCCGGACTAGTCTCCTACGAGCAGTACTTC. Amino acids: CAWSSSPGLVSYEQYF.

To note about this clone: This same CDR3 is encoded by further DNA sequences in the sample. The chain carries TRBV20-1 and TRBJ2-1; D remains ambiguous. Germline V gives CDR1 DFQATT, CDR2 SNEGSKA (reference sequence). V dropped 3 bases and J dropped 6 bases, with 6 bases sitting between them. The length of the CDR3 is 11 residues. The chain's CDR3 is CSASFLNEQFF. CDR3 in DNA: TGCAGTGCTAGTTTTCTCAATGAGCAGTTCTTC.